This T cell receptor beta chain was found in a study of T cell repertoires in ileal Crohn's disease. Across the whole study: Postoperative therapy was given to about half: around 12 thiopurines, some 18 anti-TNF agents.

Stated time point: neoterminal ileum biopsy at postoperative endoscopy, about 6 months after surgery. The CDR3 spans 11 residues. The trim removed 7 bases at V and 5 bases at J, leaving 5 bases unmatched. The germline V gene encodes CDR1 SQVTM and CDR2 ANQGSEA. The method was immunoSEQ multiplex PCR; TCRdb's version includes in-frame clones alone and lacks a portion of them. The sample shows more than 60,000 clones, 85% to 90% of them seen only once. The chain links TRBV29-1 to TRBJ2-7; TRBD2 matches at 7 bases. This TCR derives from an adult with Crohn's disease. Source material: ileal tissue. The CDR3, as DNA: TGCAGCGCTACTAGCGTGGACGAGCAGTACTTC. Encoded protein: CSATSVDEQYF.